This TCR beta chain was identified in a study of cytomegalovirus exposure and HLA in healthy donors. General study results and limits: Diagnosis of cytomegalovirus status made by the classifier reportedly showed high specificity and sensitivity. About 150 TCR beta chains were listed as cytomegalovirus-associated. TCR beta sequences reportedly predicted the HLA-A and HLA-B alleles of most subjects accurately.

With respect to this clone: Its cognate antigen is unknown.

PCR employed 60 Vbeta and 13 Jbeta primers. The table came from immunoSEQ multiplex PCR; TCRdb's copy has only in-frame clones and leaves some out. Of approximately 150,000 clones in the sample, roughly four fifths were seen once. Germline CDR1 reads SGHRS; CDR2 reads YFSETQ. The CDR3 totals 17 residues. Trimming removed 6 bases at V and 4 bases at J, with 22 bases between. Sequencing was carried out using PBMCs. J is TRBJ1-4 and V is TRBV5-1, with a possible D match to TRBD1 (6 bases). This TCR was recovered from a woman aged 40 to 49 in good health and CMV-seronegative. The CDR3 protein is CASKTGHQSIHNEKLFF. CDR3 DNA sequence: TGCGCCAGCAAGACGGGACATCAGTCCATCCATAATGAAAAACTGTTTTTT. Supplemented by reference TRBV5-1 and TRBJ1-4, the full variable domain reads KAGVTQTPRYLIKTRGQQVTLSCSPISGHRSVSWYQQTPGQGLQFLFEYFSETQRNKGNFPGRFSGRQFSNSRSEMNVSTLELGDSALYLCASKTGHQSIHNEKLFFGSGTQLSVL.